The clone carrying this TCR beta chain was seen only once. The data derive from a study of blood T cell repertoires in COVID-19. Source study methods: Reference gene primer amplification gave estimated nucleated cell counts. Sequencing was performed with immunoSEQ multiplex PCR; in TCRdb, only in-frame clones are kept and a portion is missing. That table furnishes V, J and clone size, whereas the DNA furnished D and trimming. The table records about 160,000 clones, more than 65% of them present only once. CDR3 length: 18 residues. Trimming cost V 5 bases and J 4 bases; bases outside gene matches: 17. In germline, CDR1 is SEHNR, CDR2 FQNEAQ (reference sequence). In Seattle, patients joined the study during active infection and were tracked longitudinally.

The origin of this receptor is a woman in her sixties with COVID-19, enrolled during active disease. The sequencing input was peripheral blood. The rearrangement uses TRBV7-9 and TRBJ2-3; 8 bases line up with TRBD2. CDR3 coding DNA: TGTGCCAGCAGCGAAAATCCCTCCGGGACTAGGGTTTCAGATACGCAGTATTTT. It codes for CASSENPSGTRVSDTQYF.